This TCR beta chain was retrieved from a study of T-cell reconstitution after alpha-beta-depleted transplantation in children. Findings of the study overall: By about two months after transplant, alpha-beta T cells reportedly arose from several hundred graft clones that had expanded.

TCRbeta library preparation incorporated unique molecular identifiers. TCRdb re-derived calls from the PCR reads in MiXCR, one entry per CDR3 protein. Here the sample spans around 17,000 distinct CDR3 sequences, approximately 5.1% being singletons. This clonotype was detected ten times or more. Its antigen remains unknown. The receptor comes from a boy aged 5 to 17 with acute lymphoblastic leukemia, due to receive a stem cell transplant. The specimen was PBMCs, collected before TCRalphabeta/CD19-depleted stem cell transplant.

CDR3 sequence: CASTAGLNYNEQFF. The CDR3 nucleotides read TGTGCCAGCACGGCGGGACTGAACTACAATGAGCAGTTCTTC. This chain uses TRBV5-4 with TRBJ2-1; D might be TRBD2 (6 bases). This CDR3 has 14 amino acids. CDR1 is SGHNT and CDR2 is YYREEE in the germline V gene (reference sequence). V shed 6 bases and J shed 3 bases, with 13 bases lying between them.